Listed here are 29 T cell receptor beta chains from one sample, sequenced in a study of blood T cells in healthy people across ages. Using a J-beta primer mix together with a sample-barcoded 5' primer, a second PCR was run for roughly 6 to 12 cycles. One entry per CDR3 protein, called by TCRdb with MiXCR from the 5' RACE reads. The sample has hundreds of thousands of distinct CDR3 sequences; 49% are singletons. The sequenced material came from blood. These receptors were taken from a woman in her sixties or seventies in good health.

The gene calls are TRBV7-8 and TRBJ1-1, with 7 positions matching TRBD1. The CDR3 has 13 amino acids. Germline trimming cut 5 bases from V and 13 bases from J; bases unmatched to any gene: 13. Germline-derived CDR1 and CDR2 are SGHVS and FQNEAQ. In DNA form, the CDR3 reads TGTGCCAGCAGCCTCGGAGACAGGGTGAAGCTTTTCTTT. Its translation is CASSLGDRVKLFF.

This clonotype has ten or more counts. The chain joins TRBV12-3 or TRBV12-4 to TRBJ2-7; either TRBD1 or TRBD2 may supply D (5 bases each). Trimming took off 2 bases at V and 2 bases at J, with 13 bases between the two ends. The CDR3 runs 15 residues. CDR3 amino acids: CASSLWGGTAYEQYF. The CDR3 DNA follows: TGTGCCAGCAGTTTATGGGGTGGGACCGCCTACGAGCAGTACTTC.

For this clonotype: Possible read error: a much larger clone is one base away. This chain uses TRBV10-3 with TRBJ2-1; D ambiguous. Looked up from germline, CDR1 is ENHRY and CDR2 is SYGVKD. The CDR3 spans 16 residues. The CDR3, as DNA: TGTGCCGTCAGTGAGTTGCGTACCCGATCCTACAATGAGCAGTTCTTC. The encoded protein is CAVSELRTRSYNEQFF.

This clonotype has at least ten counts. The rearrangement joins TRBV4-1 to TRBJ2-6, with D possibly matching TRBD2 (6 bases). CDR1 is MGHRA and CDR2 is YSYEKL in the germline V gene. This CDR3 has 15 amino acids. Trimming cost V 0 bases and J 6 bases, with 9 bases left between them. Written as DNA, the CDR3 is TGCGCCAGCAGCCAAGAGGGCGGGGTGGCCAACGTCCTGACTTTC. It is translated as CASSQEGGVANVLTF.

The chain employs TRBV5-5 and TRBJ2-1; D ambiguous. Germline V gene sequence: CDR1 SGHKS, CDR2 YYEKEE (reference sequence). The ends were cut back, 3 bases at V and 0 bases at J, with 13 bases in the middle. This CDR3 spans 16 amino acids. In DNA form, the CDR3 reads TGTGCCAGCAGCTCCGACGGAAGGAGCTCCTACAATGAGCAGTTCTTC. Translated: CASSSDGRSSYNEQFF.

V and J are TRBV5-1 and TRBJ2-4, with 7 bases fitting TRBD1. The J call may be faulty, since TRBJ2-7 better matches the DNA end. The germline V gene encodes CDR1 SGHRS and CDR2 YFSETQ. The CDR3 runs to 16 residues. The CDR3 protein is CASSSIRQGRTYEQYF. Written as DNA, the CDR3 is TGCGCCAGCAGCTCAATTAGACAGGGTCGGACGTACGAGCAGTACTTC.

V and J are TRBV11-2 and TRBJ1-2; D is unclear. Germline lookup yields CDR1 SGHAT and CDR2 FQNNGV. V was pared by 5 bases and J by 7 bases, with 14 bases between. This CDR3 contains 13 residues. The CDR3 DNA reads TGTGCCAGCAGCGCAGGCGCGGCTGGTGGCTACACCTTC. Translating gives CASSAGAAGGYTF.

A few counts support this clonotype. This chain connects TRBV20-1 to TRBJ2-1, with D uncertain. Germline CDR1 and CDR2: DFQATT and SNEGSKA (reference sequence). CDR3 length equals 15 residues. Trimming removed 6 bases at V and 0 bases at J, with 15 bases between. CDR3 amino acids: CSATPMMSSYNEQFF. DNA for the CDR3: TGCAGTGCCACCCCAATGATGAGCTCCTACAATGAGCAGTTCTTC.

The chain combines TRBV29-1 with TRBJ2-4; TRBD1 matches at 8 bases. Trimming removed 7 bases from V and 7 bases from J; junction bases left unmatched: 3. This CDR3 region has 11 residues. From germline, CDR1 is SQVTM and CDR2 ANQGSEA. This chain's CDR3 is CSGTGLNIQYF. In DNA form, the CDR3 reads TGCAGCGGGACAGGGTTGAACATTCAGTACTTC.

There are a few counts of this clonotype. The genes are TRBV29-1 and TRBJ2-7, with TRBD2 matching 12 bases. The CDR3 is made up of 14 amino acids. V lost 6 bases to trimming and J lost 6 bases; unmatched junction nucleotides: 9. Germline V gene lookup returns CDR1 SQVTM and CDR2 ANQGSEA. The CDR3 region is CSVRGLAGPIEQYF. CDR3 nucleotide sequence: TGCAGCGTCCGCGGACTAGCGGGACCCATCGAGCAGTACTTC.

The V call is TRBV7-2, the J call TRBJ2-5; TRBD1 agrees at 11 bases. The CDR3 has 16 residues. Germline lookup yields CDR1 SGHTA and CDR2 FQGNSA. The V gene end was trimmed by 5 bases and the J gene end by 4 bases; junction bases not matched to a gene: 9. The CDR3 nucleotides are TGTGCCAGCAGCGAAGCGGACAGGGGGCGAAGAGAGACCCAGTACTTC. This codes for CASSEADRGRRETQYF.

This chain connects TRBV27 to TRBJ2-5; 16 positions match TRBD2. The CDR3 is 18 amino acids. V trimming: 5 bases; J trimming: 5 bases; junction bases outside the gene matches: 11. The V gene's germline CDR1 is MNHEY and CDR2 SMNVEV (reference sequence). The CDR3, as DNA: TGTGCCAGCAGTCCCGGGACTAGCGGGAGGGCCCTCGAGGAGACCCAGTACTTC. It codes for CASSPGTSGRALEETQYF.

The chain is built from TRBV12-3 or TRBV12-4 and TRBJ2-7; D ambiguous. This CDR3 contains 14 residues. Trimming took 5 bases from V and 1 from J, leaving 12 bases between them. CDR3 loop: CASSPDWGSYEQYF. Here the CDR3 DNA reads TGTGCCAGCAGTCCAGACTGGGGATCCTACGAGCAGTACTTC.

The rearrangement uses TRBV25-1 and TRBJ2-5, with 7 bases that match TRBD1. Germline CDR1 MGHDK, CDR2 SYGVNS. The J segment lost 3 bases and the V segment lost 7 bases, leaving 11 bases of the junction unmatched. The CDR3 contains 15 residues. CDR3 in DNA: TGTGCCAGCAACCGGGCCGGGACAGCAAAAGAGACCCAGTACTTC. It specifies CASNRAGTAKETQYF.

V gene TRBV20-1 combines with J gene TRBJ2-1, with 16 bases that match TRBD2. The DNA end is more similar to TRBJ2-7, so the J call may be wrong. Per germline, CDR1 DFQATT and CDR2 SNEGSKA (reference sequence). The CDR3 length is 18 residues. The CDR3 DNA sequence: TGCAGTGTTTTCGCCGGGACTAGCGGGAGGGGGTCCTACAATGAGCAGTACTTC. This encodes CSVFAGTSGRGSYNEQYF.

The gene calls are TRBV20-1 and TRBJ1-5; D is ambiguous. This CDR3 has 15 residues. Germline V gene sequence: CDR1 DFQATT, CDR2 SNEGSKA (reference sequence). CDR3 loop: CSAIPLGRLNQPQHF. The CDR3 DNA reads TGCAGCGCAATTCCCCTAGGCAGGTTGAATCAGCCCCAGCATTTT.

V gene TRBV29-1 combines with J gene TRBJ2-7, with D possibly matching TRBD1 (6 bases). V shed 4 bases and J shed 0 bases, with 10 bases lying between them. The CDR3 is made up of 13 amino acids. The germline gives CDR1 SQVTM, CDR2 ANQGSEA. This chain's CDR3 is CSVAGQLSYEQYF. The DNA of the CDR3 is TGCAGCGTTGCTGGACAGCTCTCCTACGAGCAGTACTTC.

The J gene is TRBJ2-1, the V gene TRBV29-1, with TRBD2 matching over 11 bases. Germline trimming cut 6 bases from V and 5 bases from J; bases unmatched to any gene: 9. There are 15 residues in the CDR3. Per germline, CDR1 SQVTM and CDR2 ANQGSEA. The CDR3 here is CSVPHPGLADNEQFF. CDR3 nucleotides: TGCAGCGTGCCCCACCCGGGACTAGCGGACAATGAGCAGTTCTTC.

This clonotype came up a few times. Mismatch with germline at one junction end may stem from a read error. The chain carries TRBV5-1 and TRBJ2-7; 7 nucleotides agree with TRBD2. The CDR3 contains 15 residues. The germline CDR1 and CDR2 sequences are SGHRS and YFSETQ. The CDR3 DNA sequence: TGTGCCAGCAGCTGGAACGGGAGGTCGTTCGACGAGCAGTACTTC. Its translation is CASSWNGRSFDEQYF.

This clonotype was observed a handful of times. The rearrangement joins TRBV20-1 to TRBJ1-2, with unresolved D. The CDR3 extends over 17 amino acids. Between the trimmed V and J ends, which lost 0 bases and 1 base, there was a span of 18 bases. CDR1 is DFQATT and CDR2 is SNEGSKA in the germline V gene (reference sequence). CDR3 sequence: CSARDYSVVGLNYGYTF. The DNA of the CDR3 is TGCAGTGCTAGAGATTATTCGGTGGTAGGCCTTAACTATGGCTACACCTTC.

This clonotype has more than one count but fewer than ten. V gene TRBV4-3 combines with J gene TRBJ2-3; D possibly corresponds to TRBD2 (6 bases). Germline CDR1 and CDR2: LGHNA and YSLEER. The CDR3 runs 15 residues. The ends were cut back, 2 bases at V and 4 bases at J, with 13 bases in the middle. CDR3 sequence reads: CASSQMETGADTQYF. CDR3 DNA sequence: TGCGCCAGCAGCCAAATGGAAACGGGAGCAGATACGCAGTATTTT.

In DNA, the CDR3 is TGTGCCAGCAGTGGTGGCACGAACTATGGCTACACCTTC. Translating gives CASSGGTNYGYTF. This chain joins TRBV6-1 and TRBJ1-2; D remains unclear. This CDR3 is built from 13 residues. V dropped 4 bases and J dropped 2 bases, with 8 bases sitting between them. The germline gives CDR1 MNHNS, CDR2 SASEGT.

A word on this clonotype: Germline is not matched at one junction end, which may reflect a read error. This chain joins TRBV2 and TRBJ1-4; no clear D. Germline V gene sequence: CDR1 SNHLY, CDR2 FYNNEI. This CDR3 region has 12 residues. The CDR3 reads CASREDGGKLFF. Written as DNA, the CDR3 is TGTGCCAGCAGAGAAGACGGTGGAAAACTGTTTTTT.

A few counts support this clonotype. This chain connects TRBV20-1 to TRBJ2-4, with D possibly matching TRBD1 (5 bases). CDR1 is DFQATT, CDR2 SNEGSKA, per germline (reference sequence). This CDR3 has 14 amino acids. V was shortened by 0 bases and J by 1 base, with 7 bases between the two germline ends. As DNA, the CDR3 is TGCAGTGCTAGAGATGGGGCGGCCAAAAACATTCAGTACTTC. Translated: CSARDGAAKNIQYF.

The chain combines TRBV7-2 with TRBJ1-2; possible D gene TRBD1, 5 bases. The CDR3 runs to 14 residues. V gave up 1 base and J gave up 4 bases, with 10 bases separating them. Germline V gene data show CDR1 as SGHTA and CDR2 as FQGNSA. The CDR3 sequence is CASSLERGRYGYTF. In DNA, the CDR3 is TGTGCCAGCAGCTTAGAGCGGGGACGCTATGGCTACACCTTC. The entire variable domain, with the rest obtained from reference TRBV7-2 and TRBJ1-2, is as follows: GAGVSQSPSNKVTEKGKDVELRCDPISGHTALYWYRQSLGQGLEFLIYFQGNSAPDKSGLPSDRFSAERTGGSVSTLTIQRTQQEDSAVYLCASSLERGRYGYTFGSGTRLTVV.

The CDR3 is CSVEDGGVTQYF. CDR3 nucleotide sequence: TGCAGCGTTGAAGATGGGGGTGTTACGCAGTATTTT. This rearrangement joins TRBV29-1 to TRBJ2-3; either TRBD1 or TRBD2 may supply D (5 bases each). The V and J ends lost 0 bases and 8 bases respectively, with 9 bases between them. Germline CDR1 and CDR2: SQVTM and ANQGSEA. This CDR3 is 12 amino acids long.

In the case of this clonotype: It is likely a read error, because the conserved phenylalanine at the end of the CDR3 is missing. The chain joins TRBV20-1 to TRBJ2-3, with 7 bases matching TRBD1. CDR1 DFQATT and CDR2 SNEGSKA come from the germline V gene (reference sequence). This CDR3 region has 12 residues. V shed 8 bases and J 2 bases; nucleotides not matched to a gene: 4. The CDR3 DNA follows: TGCAGTCCGACAGGGAACACAGATACGCAGTATCTT. It is translated as CSPTGNTDTQYL.

The CDR3 bases are TGTGCCAGCAGGCTCCAATCGGTGTCCCCCTACGAGCAGTACTTC. The encoded protein is CASRLQSVSPYEQYF. This sequence joins TRBV28 and TRBJ2-7; D call uncertain. The V end was cut by 6 bases, the J end by 2 bases, with 17 bases between. Germline CDR1 MDHEN, CDR2 SYDVKM. The CDR3 is 15 residues long.

The chain joins TRBV30 to TRBJ1-1; D may be TRBD1 (5 bases). Trimming took off 4 bases at V and 1 base at J, with 16 bases between the two ends. The CDR3 has 15 amino acids. Germline V lookup: CDR1 GTSNPN, CDR2 SVGIG (reference sequence). CDR3 loop: CAWMRGIVGNTEAFF. The CDR3 DNA reads as TGTGCCTGGATGAGGGGAATCGTTGGGAACACTGAAGCTTTCTTT.